This entry lists 12 T cell receptor beta chains sequenced from one sample in a study of T cell repertoires in cytomegalovirus infection. No antigens are known for them. Using its own MiXCR run on the reads, TCRdb lists one record per CDR3 protein. Of 310,000 or so distinct CDR3 sequences in the sample, just under 25% were seen once. Sequencing used cultured PBMCs, obtained from culture after CMV antigen stimulation. The receptors here all came from a human donor in good health (CMV status not recorded). Some clones in this sample may be carry-over from other donors' samples.

The V gene is TRBV4-1, the J gene TRBJ2-2, with TRBD2 identical over 8 bases. The J segment lost 4 bases and the V segment lost 4 bases, leaving 8 bases of the junction unmatched. Germline V gene lookup returns CDR1 MGHRA and CDR2 YSYEKL. The CDR3 covers 16 residues. CDR3 DNA: TGCGCCAGCAGCCCAGGGGCCGGGAGGGCCACCGGGGAGCTGTTTTTT. Its protein is CASSPGAGRATGELFF.

This clonotype was detected a few times. The chain combines TRBV20-1 with TRBJ2-6; 9 nucleotides agree with TRBD2. V gave up 6 bases and J gave up 4 bases; unmatched junction bases: 13. The CDR3 is 17 amino acids. CDR1 is DFQATT and CDR2 is SNEGSKA in the germline V gene (reference sequence). CDR3 nucleotide sequence: TGCAGTGCGCCCACCTGGGCGGGAGGGGGAGGGGCCAACGTCCTGACTTTC. Its translation: CSAPTWAGGGGANVLTF.

CDR3 nucleotide sequence: TGCAGCGTTGATCACGTCCGGGACCCCGTCTACTACGAGCAGTACTTC. Amino acids: CSVDHVRDPVYYEQYF. This sequence joins TRBV29-1 and TRBJ2-7; D could derive from TRBD1 or TRBD2 (5 bases each). Trimming removed 3 bases at V and 3 bases at J, with 21 bases between. This CDR3 comprises 16 residues. Per the germline V gene, CDR1 is SQVTM and CDR2 is ANQGSEA.

This clonotype was counted ten times or more. The chain uses TRBV7-2 and TRBJ2-7; 8 nucleotides align to TRBD1. Per the germline V gene, CDR1 is SGHTA and CDR2 is FQGNSA. This CDR3 comprises 16 residues. Trimming took 3 bases from V and 2 from J; bases not matched to a gene: 9. CDR3 amino acids: CASSFRETGAAYEQYF. The DNA of the CDR3 is TGTGCCAGCAGCTTTCGGGAGACAGGGGCGGCCTACGAGCAGTACTTC.

In this sample, this clonotype turned up a few times. The rearrangement links TRBV20-1 to TRBJ2-5; possibly TRBD2 for D (6 bases). V lost 5 bases, J lost 2 bases, and 18 bases lay in between. The germline V gene encodes CDR1 DFQATT and CDR2 SNEGSKA (reference sequence). The CDR3 is made up of 15 amino acids. For the CDR3, the DNA is TGCAGTGCTGAAGACCGTCGGGAGTTTCAAGAGACCCAGTACTTC. As protein: CSAEDRREFQETQYF.

In this sample, this clonotype turned up many times. The rearrangement links TRBV7-2 to TRBJ2-1; TRBD2 aligns across 11 bases. Looked up from germline, CDR1 is SGHTA and CDR2 is FQGNSA. J was trimmed by 4 bases and V by 5 bases; bases with no gene match: 10. This CDR3 contains 17 residues. The CDR3 region is CASSSVSSGGIYNEQFF. CDR3 in DNA: TGTGCCAGCAGCAGCGTTTCTAGCGGGGGGATTTACAATGAGCAGTTCTTC.

The chain joins TRBV6-1 to TRBJ1-6; no definite D call. The CDR3 sequence is 14 residues long. Germline lookup yields CDR1 MNHNS and CDR2 SASEGT. V was cut by 2 bases and J by 7 bases, with 9 bases left in between. The CDR3 sequence is CASSETDQNSPLHF. In nucleotides, the CDR3 is TGTGCCAGCAGTGAAACAGACCAAAATTCACCCCTCCACTTT.

A few counts support this clonotype. The J gene is TRBJ1-1, the V gene TRBV7-2; TRBD1 is a possible D gene (5 bases). This CDR3 comprises 15 residues. The V gene lost 6 bases and the J gene lost 2 bases, with 16 bases spanning the gap. Germline V gene lookup returns CDR1 SGHTA and CDR2 FQGNSA. CDR3 sequence: CASRQGTLINTEAFF. In nucleotides, the CDR3 is TGTGCCAGCAGACAAGGGACCCTTATAAACACTGAAGCTTTCTTT.

This clonotype has a handful of counts. J is TRBJ2-7 and V is TRBV2; 9 bases are shared with TRBD2. This CDR3 has 14 residues. V shed 2 bases, J shed 6 bases, and the junction held 5 bases outside the gene matches. From germline, CDR1 is SNHLY and CDR2 FYNNEI. The CDR3 is CASSELAGPPEQYF. CDR3 nucleotides: TGTGCCAGCAGTGAACTAGCGGGACCCCCCGAGCAGTACTTC.

A note on this clonotype: This may stem from a read error, because a much larger clone lies one nucleotide away. The chain is built from TRBV7-4 and TRBJ1-1; D is undetermined. This CDR3 has 12 amino acids. Germline loops: CDR1 SGHVT, CDR2 SQSDAQ. Trimming took 3 bases from V and 2 from J, leaving 4 bases between them. In DNA, the CDR3 is TGTGCCAGCAGCTTCATTAACACTGAAGCTTTCTTT. It codes for CASSFINTEAFF.

The chain combines TRBV4-2 with TRBJ2-5; 8 bases are shared with TRBD2. The germline V gene encodes CDR1 LGHNA and CDR2 YNFKEQ. There are 14 residues in the CDR3. The V and J ends lost 6 bases and 5 bases, in that order; junction bases with no gene match: 8. The CDR3 DNA reads TGTGCCAGCAGAAGAAGCGGGAGTGTGGAGACCCAGTACTTC. Its translation is CASRRSGSVETQYF.

The chain combines TRBV12-3 or TRBV12-4 with TRBJ2-1, with 9 bases fitting TRBD2. V was clipped by 7 bases and J by 4 bases; unmatched bases: 8. The CDR3 consists of 15 residues. For the CDR3, the DNA is TGTGCCAGCAATAATGCGGGGGGGGTGTACAATGAGCAGTTCTTC. Its translation: CASNNAGGVYNEQFF.